The rows below give T cell receptor beta chains drawn from one sample of a study of technical replicates of blood from a few donors. Only in-frame clones appear in the TCRdb table, and some are missing; sequencing was by immunoSEQ multiplex PCR. The data contain tens of thousands of clones, 70% to 90% of them singletons. What was sequenced was PBMCs. These receptors were obtained from a human donor in good health. Some clones in this sample may be carry-over from other donors' samples. CDR3s include the opening cysteine and the closing phenylalanine or tryptophan.

V gene,J gene,CDR3 protein
TRBV4-1,TRBJ1-1,CASSQRPGSEAFF
TRBV5-4,TRBJ1-1,CASSRDQGGNTEAFF
TRBV4-1,TRBJ2-3,CASSQGARASTDTQYF
TRBV5-6,TRBJ1-2,CASSLNSGNTNYGYTF
TRBV11-1,TRBJ1-2,CASSSEDSIAGYGYTF
TRBV5-1,TRBJ1-1,CASSLQGAATEAFF
TRBV5-1,TRBJ2-3,CASSLGQLGTDTQYF
TRBV6-6,TRBJ2-1,CASSYLGGRALEQFF
TRBV10-3,TRBJ1-6,CAIRQHSSYNSPLHF
TRBV7-2,TRBJ1-3,CASSPQAWVLVDTIYF
TRBV11-3,TRBJ2-3,CASSLGLTGYTDTQYF
TRBV30,TRBJ2-1,CAWRTPGGTGGYNEQFF
TRBV15,TRBJ2-1,CATSRVSGGHNEQFF
TRBV7-9,TRBJ2-7,CASSFGTSEQYF
TRBV18,TRBJ1-2,CASSPYTGGDYGYTF
TRBV5-4,TRBJ1-1,CASSSAGTGNTEAFF
TRBV7-2,TRBJ2-7,CASSLAFFSYEQYF
TRBV25-1,TRBJ2-1,CASSGGQGAYNEQFF
TRBV23-1,TRBJ2-1,CASSQSCGDRESEQFF
TRBV29-1,TRBJ2-7,CSVPRTGGASSSYEQYF
TRBV28,TRBJ2-7,CASSLKVAGNLEQYF
TRBV18,TRBJ2-7,CASSLVDRPYEQYF
TRBV5-6,TRBJ1-3,CASSSTGAGNTIYF
TRBV9,TRBJ2-2,CASSVYTSWNTGELFF
TRBV9,TRBJ1-2,CASSGAYREGYTF
TRBV2,TRBJ1-2,CASSGQLYGYTF
TRBV7-8,TRBJ2-2,CASSHLGGQGSGELFF
TRBV7-2,TRBJ2-1,CASSFGESYNEQFF
TRBV5-4,TRBJ2-3,CASSLGGQNTDTQYF
TRBV4-2,TRBJ1-2,CASSQLIFVRDRTDYGYTF
TRBV11-1,TRBJ1-2,CASSRDRGDYGYTF
TRBV19,TRBJ2-1,CASSILRGAGNEQFF
TRBV7-9,TRBJ2-2,CASSPSLAGVTTGELFF
TRBV7-9,TRBJ2-7,CASSSRTGGSGEQYF
TRBV5-1,TRBJ1-3,CASSLDVTVFGNTIYF
TRBV5-6,TRBJ2-1,CASSLPGLAAYNEQFF
TRBV10-3,TRBJ2-5,CAISEEGLSQYF
TRBV30,TRBJ2-1,CAWSVGQGVGNEQFF
TRBV7-3,TRBJ1-2,CASSYGPGEGAVTF
TRBV19,TRBJ2-7,CASSDRGRDEQYF
TRBV27,TRBJ1-2,CASSSNWGGGGYTF
TRBV6-5,TRBJ2-1,CASSYSGGGWNNEQFF
TRBV5-1,TRBJ2-1,CASSLLEGLAVYNEQFF
TRBV7-6,TRBJ2-1,CASSQRGGRADNEQFF
TRBV10-2,TRBJ1-5,CASSESSGVQPQHF